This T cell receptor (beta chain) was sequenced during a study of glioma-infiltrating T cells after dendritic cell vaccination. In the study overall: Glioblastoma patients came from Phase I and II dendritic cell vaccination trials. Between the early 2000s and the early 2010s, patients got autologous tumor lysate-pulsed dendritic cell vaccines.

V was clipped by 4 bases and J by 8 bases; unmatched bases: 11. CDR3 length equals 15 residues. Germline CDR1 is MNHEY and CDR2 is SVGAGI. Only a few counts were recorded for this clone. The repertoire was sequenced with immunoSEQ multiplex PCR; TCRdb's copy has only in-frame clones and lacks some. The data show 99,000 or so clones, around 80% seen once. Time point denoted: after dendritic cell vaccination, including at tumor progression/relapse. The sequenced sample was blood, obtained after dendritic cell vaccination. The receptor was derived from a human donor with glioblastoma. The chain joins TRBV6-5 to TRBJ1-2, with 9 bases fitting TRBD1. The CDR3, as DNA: TGTGCCAGCAGTTTAACCAACAGGGGGCGGTGGGGCTACACCTTC. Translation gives CASSLTNRGRWGYTF.